This T cell receptor beta chain is from a study of T-cell reconstitution after alpha-beta-depleted transplantation in children. This clonotype occurred many times. Unique molecular identifiers were incorporated into the prepared TCRbeta library. TCRdb passed the PCR reads through MiXCR, listing each CDR3 protein once. The table has around 300,000 distinct CDR3 sequences, roughly 10% seen once. Germline CDR1 is LGHNA and CDR2 is YNFKEQ. V was cut by 0 bases and J by 0 bases, with 9 bases left in between. The CDR3 spans 15 residues. The material sequenced was peripheral blood, taken 180 days after TCRalphabeta/CD19-depleted stem cell transplant. The sequence was obtained from a male patient aged 2-9 years who had a stem cell transplant for chronic granulomatous disease, so the T cells may come from the graft donor. The chain couples TRBV4-2 to TRBJ2-7; tentatively, D is TRBD1 (6 bases). In DNA, the CDR3 is TGTGCCAGCAGCCAAGACGGGACATCCTCCTACGAGCAGTACTTC. The encoded protein is CASSQDGTSSYEQYF.